Included here is one T cell receptor beta chain sequence, with context. This clonotype was observed at least ten times. No antigen is known for it. Base qualities are missing; no much larger clone stands one base away. The sample originates from a study of breast tumors, draining lymph nodes, adjacent tissues listed by TCRdb under 2016. Some background on the complete study: Breast cancer patients provided tumor, adjacent nontumor tissue and axillary lymph nodes, and the study compared the TCR beta repertoires across these three sources. The study was designed to assess the relationships and possible T-cell exchange between tumor, surrounding tissue and draining lymph node repertoires in human breast cancer. General study outcomes and caveats: Tumor and nontumor tissue repertoires were significantly more similar in luminal-like than in basal-like breast cancer. The data were judged consistent with most tumor T cells deriving from the lymph node and then expanding within tumor tissue. Tumor T-cell repertoires showed less diversity than lymph node repertoires and more diversity than nontumor tissue repertoires, and tumor T-cell repertoires showed preferential V and J gene usage. The conclusion that tumor T cells originate in lymph nodes was framed as consistent with a hypothesis rather than directly demonstrated.

The instrument given in TCRdb is Illumina HiSeq 2000. TCR beta chain libraries were generated by multiplex PCR amplification. High-throughput sequencing was used to analyze the amplified TCR beta chain products. TCRdb trimmed the raw reads at Q25, called clones with MiXCR and kept productive beta chains. Entries are consolidated by CDR3 protein sequence, retaining the most common genes and DNA. This sample is represented by 200,000 to 250,000 distinct CDR3 sequences; approximately 29% of them were singletons. The leading ten clones occupy about 1.4% of the sample. Lymph node samples were obtained from the axillary draining lymph nodes of breast cancer patients. Per the germline V gene, MDHEN is the CDR1 and SYDVKM is the CDR2. V lost 4 bases and J lost 3 bases, and the count of bases not matched to a germline gene is 5. Including cysteine and phenylalanine, the CDR3 has 15 amino acids. The CDR3 DNA has 45 bases and is translated from base 1.

This chain joins TRBV28 to TRBJ2-7, with 11 middle bases fitting TRBD2. This receptor was obtained from a female donor with breast cancer. Some clones in this sample may be carry-over from other donors' samples. The sample comprised axillary lymph node tissue. The nucleotide sequence is given as TGTGCCAGCAGTTCCGTCGGGACTAGCGGCTACGAGCAGTACTTC. Its translation reads: CASSSVGTSGYEQYF. Extended through the reference TRBV28 and TRBJ2-7 proteins, this CDR3 yields the full variable domain: DVKVTQSSRYLVKRTGEKVFLECVQDMDHENMFWYRQDPGLGLRLIYFSYDVKMKEKGDIPEGYSVSREKKERFSLILESASTNQTSMYLCASSSVGTSGYEQYFGPGTRLTVT.